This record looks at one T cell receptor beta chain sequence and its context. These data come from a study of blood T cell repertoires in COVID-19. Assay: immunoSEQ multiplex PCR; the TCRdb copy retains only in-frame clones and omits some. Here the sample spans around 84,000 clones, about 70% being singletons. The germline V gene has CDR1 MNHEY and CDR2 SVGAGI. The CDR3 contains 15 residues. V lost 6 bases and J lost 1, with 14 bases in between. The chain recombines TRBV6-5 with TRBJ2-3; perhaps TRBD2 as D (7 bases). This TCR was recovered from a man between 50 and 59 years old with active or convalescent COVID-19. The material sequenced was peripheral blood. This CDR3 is CASRGGGGRTDTQYF. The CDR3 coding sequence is TGTGCCAGCAGGGGTGGGGGGGGCCGCACAGATACGCAGTATTTT.